The entry below describes one T cell receptor beta chain. This clone was observed a single time. The antigen this receptor binds is unknown. It has no much larger one-base neighbor in the sample; base qualities were not kept. This sample was included in a study of glioma-infiltrating T cells after dendritic cell vaccination (dated by TCRdb to the mid-2010s). Broadly, across the study: Of the roughly 15 glioblastoma patients in the cohort, all drawn from Phase I and II dendritic cell vaccination trials, 9 were newly diagnosed and 6 had recurrent disease. Autologous tumor lysate-pulsed dendritic cell vaccination was administered to the patients between about 2003 and 2012. The vaccine was prepared from monocyte-derived dendritic cells that were cultured for about 7 days with IL-4 and GM-CSF and then pulsed overnight with autologous tumor lysate. Patients received three intradermal dendritic cell vaccine injections at biweekly intervals in the arm below the axilla. Tumor-infiltrating lymphocyte content was quantified and tumor and blood repertoires were compared in dendritic cell-vaccinated glioblastoma patients by deep sequencing of TCR beta CDR3 regions. Survival after dendritic cell vaccination was correlated with TCR sequencing metrics such as TIL content and the overlap between tumor and blood repertoires. Findings and caveats that apply to the study as a whole: No direct relationship between TCR clonality and survival was found, suggesting a diverse polyclonal response may matter. Higher estimated pretreatment TIL content predicted longer time to progression and overall survival after dendritic cell vaccination. The response model built on TCR overlap across three groups was characterized as speculative, with prospective validation still needed. The cohort was small and heterogeneous, with few patients having full blood and tumor sets and even fewer initial-recurrent tumor pairs.

Explained via the paper, the time point label denotes: after dendritic cell vaccination, including at tumor progression/relapse. Patients were selected for having adequate residual fresh-frozen tumor tissue and more than two years of available survival data. An isocitrate dehydrogenase mutation was not carried by any of the glioblastoma patients, although molecular status was otherwise variable. PBMC were collected before vaccination, two weeks after the third vaccination, and at tumor progression if progression occurred. Genomic DNA was extracted with the Qiagen DNeasy Blood extraction Kit. The CDR3 has 17 amino acids, counting the end cysteine and phenylalanine. The read is trimmed to its CDR3 DNA, 51 bases read in frame from base 1. Reading the germline V gene (reference sequence) gives CDR1 LNHNV and CDR2 YYDKDF. V and J lose 1 base and 0 bases, and a span of 15 bases separates them. Using the immunoSEQ assay, TCRB CDR3 regions were amplified from 1.5 to 2 micrograms of genomic DNA, or from all available DNA when less than that was on hand. For multiplex PCR, 60 forward primers for TCR V beta segments and 13 reverse primers for J beta segments were used. To estimate the number of reads per starting template, synthetic control templates were added to each sample at limiting dilution. The Illumina HiSeq System generated sequencing reads of 87 bp. On the authors' methods: PCR and sequencing errors were removed by a nearest neighbor algorithm that merged closely related sequences. TCR overlap was defined as the percentage of unique tumor TCR beta sequences that were also present in the same patient's peripheral blood. TCRdb took this table from immuneACCESS and kept in-frame rearrangements with V and J called. Such tables lack part of the clones; where checked against another copy, unresolved V genes explain under half of the gap, and the rest is unexplained. V, J and clone size were drawn from that table, and D and trimming were deduced from the DNA. The table for this sample lists about 50,000 clones; around nine tenths of them were counted only once. In total, the top ten clones hold around 5% of the sample.

Source: blood, taken after dendritic cell vaccination. This receptor was identified in a human donor with glioblastoma. The rearrangement combines TRBV15 with TRBJ1-1, with an unclear D gene assignment. CDR3 reads: CATSRVLTANMNTEAFF. Here is the DNA: TGTGCCACCAGCAGAGTTCTCACAGCTAATATGAACACTGAAGCTTTCTTT.